One sample yielded the 27 T cell receptor beta chains listed below, sequenced in a study of T-cell memory formation after mild COVID-19 (dated by TCRdb to the early 2020s). The library was obtained by 5' RACE. The instrument given in TCRdb is Illumina NovaSeq 6000. Clones were called with MiXCR by TCRdb after fastp trimmed the public reads at Q25, and only in-frame beta chains were retained. Here each entry gathers all rows of one CDR3 protein and keeps the most common genes and DNA. Here the sample has about 100,000 distinct CDR3 sequences; around 10% occur a single time. Roughly two fifths of the sample belongs to the ten largest clones. Sequencing was performed on PBMCs or a T cell subset sorted from them (not recorded which). These receptors came from a man between 18 and 35 years old who had mild COVID-19 (a few samples of this study predate the infection). The sample titles of this study are shuffled in the database, so cell type and time point are left out; the donor was told from shared clones.

The sample holds many counts of this clonotype. The gene calls are TRBV7-2 and TRBJ1-5; no clear D. V shed 3 bases and J shed 4 bases, with 13 bases lying between them. Germline V gives CDR1 SGHTA, CDR2 FQGNSA. The CDR3 sequence is 15 residues long. In nucleotides, the CDR3 is TGTGCCAGCAGCTTCTACCTCGGAGGGAATCAGCCCCAGCATTTT. This gives the protein CASSFYLGGNQPQHF.

This clonotype has a handful of counts. The chain has TRBV7-8 and TRBJ2-1, with D unresolved. CDR3 length: 12 residues. The germline gives CDR1 SGHVS, CDR2 FQNEAQ. Trimming took off 2 bases at V and 9 bases at J, with 8 bases between the two ends. The CDR3 DNA reads as TGTGCCAGCAGCTTAAGAGTAACTGAGCAGTTCTTC. This codes for CASSLRVTEQFF.

This clonotype came up a few times. The J gene is TRBJ2-7, the V gene TRBV6-2 or TRBV6-3; no clear D gene. This CDR3 comprises 14 residues. V was cut by 7 bases and J by 0 bases, with 13 bases left in between. CDR1 and CDR2 (germline): MNHEY, SVGEGT. CDR3 in amino acids: CASNEPQSSYEQYF. The CDR3, as DNA: TGTGCCAGCAACGAACCACAGAGCTCCTACGAGCAGTACTTC.

This chain joins TRBV25-1 and TRBJ1-4; D is unresolved. Germline values: CDR1 MGHDK, CDR2 SYGVNS. CDR3 length: 13 residues. The germline V and J ends were trimmed by 0 bases and 10 bases, with 9 bases remaining between them. The CDR3 nucleotides are TGTGCCAGCAGTGAATATTGGAAGGGAAAACTGTTTTTT. Its translation is CASSEYWKGKLFF. The full variable domain, its missing parts supplied by reference TRBV25-1 and TRBJ1-4, is EADIYQTPRYLVIGTGKKITLECSQTMGHDKMYWYQQDPGMELHLIHYSYGVNSTEKGDLSSESTVSRIRTEHFPLTLESARPSHTSQYLCASSEYWKGKLFFGSGTQLSVL.

This clonotype was counted many times. J is TRBJ2-1 and V is TRBV15; D gene ambiguous. Germline V gene lookup returns CDR1 LNHNV and CDR2 YYDKDF (reference sequence). CDR3 size: 18 residues. V lost 0 bases and J lost 4, with 19 bases in between. This CDR3 reads CATSRESWARQRYNEQFF. Written as DNA, the CDR3 is TGTGCCACCAGCAGAGAGTCGTGGGCTAGACAACGATACAATGAGCAGTTCTTC.

Many counts were recorded for this clonotype. The V gene is TRBV7-9, the J gene TRBJ2-3; 7 bases match TRBD2. V lost 7 bases, J lost 4 bases, and 8 bases stayed unmatched. The germline V gene encodes CDR1 SEHNR and CDR2 FQNEAQ (reference sequence). CDR3 size: 14 residues. The CDR3: CASTRRGYPDTQYF. The CDR3, as DNA: TGTGCCAGCACTCGGCGGGGGTACCCAGATACGCAGTATTTT.

This clonotype was recorded many times. The genes are TRBV18 and TRBJ2-7, with 13 positions matching TRBD2. This CDR3 contains 17 residues. Germline lookup yields CDR1 KGHSH and CDR2 LQKENI. V shed 2 bases, J shed 3 bases, and the junction held 7 bases outside the gene matches. The CDR3 coding sequence is TGTGCCAGCTCACCATCGACTAGCGGGGGGCGCTTCTACGAGCAGTACTTC. Its protein is CASSPSTSGGRFYEQYF.

This clonotype was observed a handful of times. The chain links TRBV6-2 or TRBV6-3 to TRBJ2-1, with D perhaps TRBD1 (5 bases). The CDR3 is 15 residues long. From germline, CDR1 is MNHEY and CDR2 SVGEGT. Between the trimmed V and J ends, which lost 2 bases and 4 bases, there was a span of 12 bases. CDR3 in amino acids: CASSYGAGWYNEQFF. DNA of the CDR3: TGTGCCAGCAGTTACGGCGCAGGGTGGTACAATGAGCAGTTCTTC.

Here the CDR3 DNA reads TGTGCCAGCAGCTTAGAGACAGGGGGTGGGAACACTGAAGCTTTCTTT. This gives the protein CASSLETGGGNTEAFF. The chain employs TRBV11-2 and TRBJ1-1; the match to TRBD1 covers 9 bases. V shed 0 bases, J shed 1 base, and the junction held 3 bases outside the gene matches. The CDR3 sequence is 16 residues long. The germline V gene encodes CDR1 SGHAT and CDR2 FQNNGV.

The sample holds a few counts of this clonotype. The rearrangement links TRBV6-5 to TRBJ1-4; D call uncertain. The CDR3 sequence is 15 residues long. V was clipped by 0 bases and J by 0 bases, with 5 bases between them. Germline CDR1 is MNHEY and CDR2 is SVGAGI. As DNA, the CDR3 is TGTGCCAGCAGTTACTCTGACACAACTAATGAAAAACTGTTTTTT. Its protein product is CASSYSDTTNEKLFF.

This clonotype was seen only a few times. The chain is built from TRBV7-9 and TRBJ2-7; maybe TRBD2 (6 bases). CDR3 length equals 13 residues. From germline, CDR1 is SEHNR and CDR2 FQNEAQ (reference sequence). Deletions cut 3 bases from V and 5 bases from J, with 11 bases between. DNA of the CDR3: TGTGCCAGCAGCTTCGGAGGGTCTGACGAGCAGTACGTC. This sequence encodes CASSFGGSDEQYV.

The V gene is TRBV2, the J gene TRBJ1-2, with 9 bases matching TRBD1. The V segment lost 6 bases and the J segment 7 bases; nucleotides outside the gene matches: 6. CDR3 length: 13 amino acids. CDR1 is SNHLY, CDR2 FYNNEI, per germline. The CDR3 spells CASSRTGEIGYTF. CDR3 in DNA: TGTGCCAGCAGCCGGACAGGGGAGATTGGCTACACCTTC.

The chain carries TRBV5-1 and TRBJ2-5; possibly TRBD1 for D (5 bases). V was shortened by 7 bases and J by 2 bases, with 21 bases between the two germline ends. The CDR3 has 16 amino acids. Looked up from germline, CDR1 is SGHRS and CDR2 is YFSETQ. The CDR3 reads CASRTSSRTEQETQYF. DNA of the CDR3: TGCGCCAGCCGGACAAGTTCTAGGACGGAGCAAGAGACCCAGTACTTC.

This clonotype appeared a few times. The chain has TRBV6-6 and TRBJ1-3; no clear D. With 2 bases removed from V and 0 bases from J, the gap between germline ends came to 11 bases. The CDR3 totals 16 residues. The germline gives CDR1 MNHNY, CDR2 SVGAGI (reference sequence). The DNA for the CDR3 is TGTGCCAGCAGTTACCCCGGACGGTACTCTGGAAACACCATATATTTT. It is translated as CASSYPGRYSGNTIYF.

The chain joins TRBV11-2 to TRBJ2-7; tentative D call: TRBD2 (5 bases). This CDR3 is 17 amino acids long. In germline, CDR1 is SGHAT, CDR2 FQNNGV. V gave up 5 bases and J gave up 0 bases, with 20 bases separating them. The CDR3 protein is CASSKPPLGYSSYEQYF. The CDR3 DNA sequence: TGTGCCAGCAGCAAACCTCCACTAGGCTATAGCTCCTACGAGCAGTACTTC.

The chain combines TRBV7-9 with TRBJ2-5, with D perhaps matching TRBD1 (7 bases). Germline CDR1 is SEHNR and CDR2 is FQNEAQ (reference sequence). Deletions cut 5 bases from V and 1 base from J, with 14 bases between. CDR3 length equals 15 residues. CDR3 protein: CASSGGTASQETQYF. The CDR3 nucleotides read TGTGCCAGCAGCGGGGGGACAGCAAGCCAAGAGACCCAGTACTTC.

This clonotype was counted at least ten times. The rearrangement links TRBV11-2 to TRBJ2-3, with D tentatively TRBD2 (5 bases). CDR1 is SGHAT and CDR2 is FQNNGV in the germline V gene. The CDR3 covers 15 residues. Trimming removed 1 base at V and 2 bases at J, with 10 bases between. The CDR3 nucleotides read TGTGCCAGCAGCTTAGGAGGAGGATTCACAGATACGCAGTATTTT. Translated, it gives CASSLGGGFTDTQYF. The whole variable domain, remainder taken from reference TRBV11-2 and TRBJ2-3, is EAGVAQSPRYKIIEKRQSVAFWCNPISGHATLYWYQQILGQGPKLLIQFQNNGVVDDSQLPKDRFSAERLKGVDSTLKIQPAKLEDSAVYLCASSLGGGFTDTQYFGPGTRLTVL.

This clonotype showed up many times. The V and J genes are TRBV6-2 or TRBV6-3 and TRBJ2-7; possibly TRBD2 for D (6 bases). V lost 2 bases and J lost 4, with 12 bases in between. The CDR3 contains 14 residues. The germline V gene encodes CDR1 MNHEY and CDR2 SVGEGT. The CDR3 region is CASSYGVGGYEQYV. The CDR3 DNA sequence: TGTGCCAGCAGTTACGGCGTGGGGGGTTACGAGCAGTACGTC.

A few counts support this clonotype. V gene TRBV5-1 combines with J gene TRBJ1-2; possible D gene TRBD1, 5 bases. The germline CDR1 and CDR2 sequences are SGHRS and YFSETQ. Between the trimmed V and J ends, which lost 0 bases and 3 bases, there was a span of 12 bases. This CDR3 is 15 amino acids long. Here the CDR3 reads CASSLGFTGDYGYTF. For the CDR3, the DNA is TGCGCCAGCAGCTTGGGCTTCACGGGGGACTATGGCTACACCTTC.

The rearrangement joins TRBV4-3 to TRBJ1-1, with 7 bases lining up with TRBD1. The V and J ends lost 0 bases and 4 bases, in that order; junction bases with no gene match: 20. The CDR3 extends over 20 amino acids. CDR1 is LGHNA, CDR2 YSLEER, per germline. CDR3 sequence: CASSQDFQGVRGLGGTEAFF. The CDR3 coding sequence is TGCGCCAGCAGCCAAGATTTCCAGGGGGTAAGGGGGTTGGGAGGCACTGAAGCTTTCTTT.

The sample holds a few counts of this clonotype. This chain links TRBV12-3 or TRBV12-4 with TRBJ1-5; D ambiguous. The V and J ends lost 3 bases and 5 bases respectively, with 5 bases between them. CDR3 size: 12 residues. The CDR3 loop reads CASSFGYQPQHF. CDR3 bases: TGTGCCAGCAGTTTTGGGTATCAGCCCCAGCATTTT.

This clonotype was observed a handful of times. CDR3 residues: CASTDLGTDLTYGYTF. The CDR3, as DNA: TGTGCCAGCACCGATTTAGGGACAGACTTAACCTATGGCTACACCTTC. The genes are TRBV7-9 and TRBJ1-2; 7 positions agree with TRBD1. Germline values: CDR1 SEHNR, CDR2 FQNEAQ (reference sequence). The CDR3 length is 16 residues. V shed 7 bases and J 4 bases; nucleotides not matched to a gene: 15.

The chain has TRBV7-2 and TRBJ2-2, with TRBD1 identical over 8 bases. The junction had 11 bases not matched to a gene; V was cut back by 5 bases and J by 3 bases. The CDR3 totals 17 residues. Germline lookup yields CDR1 SGHTA and CDR2 FQGNSA. The CDR3: CASSRPGTGIDTGELFF. As DNA, the CDR3 is TGTGCCAGCAGCCGCCCCGGGACAGGTATCGACACCGGGGAGCTGTTTTTT.

The rearrangement links TRBV11-2 to TRBJ1-6, with TRBD1 as a possible D gene (6 bases). Germline V gene data show CDR1 as SGHAT and CDR2 as FQNNGV. V dropped 5 bases and J dropped 5 bases, with 16 bases sitting between them. The CDR3 extends over 16 amino acids. CDR3 in DNA: TGTGCCAGCAGCCCAGGGGCGGCAATCGATAATTCACCCCTCCACTTT. Its protein product is CASSPGAAIDNSPLHF.

This clonotype was seen ten or more times. The chain links TRBV4-1 to TRBJ2-4; weak D call: TRBD1 (5 bases). The CDR3 is made up of 13 amino acids. V gave up 1 base and J gave up 6 bases, with 7 bases separating them. Germline-derived CDR1 and CDR2 are MGHRA and YSYEKL. In nucleotides, the CDR3 is TGCGCCAGCAGCCAAGCCGACAGAAACATTCAGTACTTC. It codes for CASSQADRNIQYF.

In its sample, this clonotype was seen many times. The V call is TRBV7-6, the J call TRBJ2-2; tentative D call: TRBD1 (6 bases). Trimming took 6 bases from V and 6 from J, leaving 14 bases between them. Per germline, CDR1 SGHVS and CDR2 FNYEAQ. This CDR3 has 14 residues. This CDR3 is CASSRTGWAGELFF. CDR3 bases: TGTGCCAGCAGTCGAACAGGGTGGGCCGGGGAGCTGTTTTTT.

In this sample, this clonotype turned up many times. The chain employs TRBV7-6 and TRBJ1-6; 7 nucleotides agree with TRBD1. V lost 5 bases and J lost 7; bases outside the gene matches: 8. The germline gives CDR1 SGHVS, CDR2 FNYEAQ. The CDR3 loop spans 15 amino acids. The chain's CDR3 is CASSAAGGLNSPLHF. CDR3 sequence (DNA): TGTGCCAGCAGCGCAGCAGGGGGTCTCAATTCACCCCTCCACTTT.